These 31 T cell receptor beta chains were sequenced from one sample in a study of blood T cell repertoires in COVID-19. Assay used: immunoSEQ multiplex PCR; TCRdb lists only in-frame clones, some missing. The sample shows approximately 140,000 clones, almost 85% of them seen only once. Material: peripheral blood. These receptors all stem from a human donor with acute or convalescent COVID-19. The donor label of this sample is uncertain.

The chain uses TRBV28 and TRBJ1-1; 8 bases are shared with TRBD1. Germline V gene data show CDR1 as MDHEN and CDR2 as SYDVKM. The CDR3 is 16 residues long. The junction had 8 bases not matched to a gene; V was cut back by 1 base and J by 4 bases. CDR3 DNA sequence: TGTGCCAGCAGTTTATCCAGGGGGCGCTTTGGCACTGAAGCTTTCTTT. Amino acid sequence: CASSLSRGRFGTEAFF.

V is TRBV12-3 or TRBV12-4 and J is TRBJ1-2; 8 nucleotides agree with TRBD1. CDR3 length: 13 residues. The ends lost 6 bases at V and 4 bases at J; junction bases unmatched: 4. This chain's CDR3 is CASSSGGRYGYTF. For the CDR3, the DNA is TGTGCCAGCAGCTCAGGGGGCCGCTATGGCTACACCTTC.

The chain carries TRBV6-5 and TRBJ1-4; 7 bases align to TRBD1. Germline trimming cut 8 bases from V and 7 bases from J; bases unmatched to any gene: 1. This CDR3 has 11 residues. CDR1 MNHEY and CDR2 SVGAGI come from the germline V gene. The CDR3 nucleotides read TGTGCCAGCGGGACAGTTGAAAAACTGTTTTTT. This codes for CASGTVEKLFF.

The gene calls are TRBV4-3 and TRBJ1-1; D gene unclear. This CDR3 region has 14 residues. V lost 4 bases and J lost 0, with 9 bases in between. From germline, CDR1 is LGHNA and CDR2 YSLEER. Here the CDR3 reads CASSPIIMNTEAFF. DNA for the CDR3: TGCGCCAGCAGCCCTATCATCATGAACACTGAAGCTTTCTTT.

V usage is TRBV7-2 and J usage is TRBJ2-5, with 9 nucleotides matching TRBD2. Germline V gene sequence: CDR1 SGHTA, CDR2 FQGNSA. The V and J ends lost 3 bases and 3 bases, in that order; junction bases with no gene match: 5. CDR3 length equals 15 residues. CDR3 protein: CASSFTRGGEETQYF. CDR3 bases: TGTGCCAGCAGCTTTACCCGCGGGGGGGAAGAGACCCAGTACTTC.

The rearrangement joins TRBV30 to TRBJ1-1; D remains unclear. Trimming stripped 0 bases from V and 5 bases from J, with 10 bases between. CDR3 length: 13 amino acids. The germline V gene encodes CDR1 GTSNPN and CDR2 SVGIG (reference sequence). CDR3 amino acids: CAWSVRGETEAFF. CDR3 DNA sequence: TGTGCCTGGAGTGTACGAGGAGAGACTGAAGCTTTCTTT. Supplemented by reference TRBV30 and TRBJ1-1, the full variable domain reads SQTIHQWPATLVQPVGSPLSLECTVEGTSNPNLYWYRQAAGRGLQLLFYSVGIGQISSEVPQNLSASRPQDRQFILSSKKLLLSDSGFYLCAWSVRGETEAFFGQGTRLTVV.

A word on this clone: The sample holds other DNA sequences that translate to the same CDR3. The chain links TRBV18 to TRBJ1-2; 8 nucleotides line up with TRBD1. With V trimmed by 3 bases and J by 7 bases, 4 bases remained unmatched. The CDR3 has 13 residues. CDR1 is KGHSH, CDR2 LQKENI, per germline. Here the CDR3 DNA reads TGTGCCAGCTCACCGGACAGGGCTGGTGGCTACACCTTC. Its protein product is CASSPDRAGGYTF.

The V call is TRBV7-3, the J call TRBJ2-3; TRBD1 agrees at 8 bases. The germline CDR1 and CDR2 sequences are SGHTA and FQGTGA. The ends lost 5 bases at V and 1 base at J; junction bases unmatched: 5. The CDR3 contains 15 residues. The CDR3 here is CASSPSGQGTDTQYF. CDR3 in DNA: TGTGCCAGCAGCCCCTCGGGACAGGGCACAGATACGCAGTATTTT.

In DNA form, the CDR3 reads TGCGCCAGCAGGTCGGGTCTTTCTAACTATGGCTACACCTTC. Amino acids: CASRSGLSNYGYTF. This chain joins TRBV5-1 and TRBJ1-2; D not resolved. This CDR3 is built from 14 residues. Trimming left V 5 bases short and J 0 bases short, with 11 bases between. Germline V lookup: CDR1 SGHRS, CDR2 YFSETQ. Full variable domain (remainder filled in from reference TRBV5-1 and TRBJ1-2): KAGVTQTPRYLIKTRGQQVTLSCSPISGHRSVSWYQQTPGQGLQFLFEYFSETQRNKGNFPGRFSGRQFSNSRSEMNVSTLELGDSALYLCASRSGLSNYGYTFGSGTRLTVV.

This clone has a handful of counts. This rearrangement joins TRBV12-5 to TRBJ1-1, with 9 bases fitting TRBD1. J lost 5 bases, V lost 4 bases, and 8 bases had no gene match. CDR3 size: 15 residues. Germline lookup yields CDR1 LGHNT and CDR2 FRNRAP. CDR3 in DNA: TGTGCTAGTGGTTCCGGGACAGGGAAATGGACTGAAGCTTTCTTT. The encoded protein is CASGSGTGKWTEAFF.

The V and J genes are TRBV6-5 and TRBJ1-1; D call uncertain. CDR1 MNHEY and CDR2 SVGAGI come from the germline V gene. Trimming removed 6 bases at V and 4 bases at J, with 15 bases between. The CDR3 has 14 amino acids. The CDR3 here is CASRSLIESTEAFF. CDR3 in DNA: TGTGCCAGCAGGTCCTTGATAGAGAGCACTGAAGCTTTCTTT.

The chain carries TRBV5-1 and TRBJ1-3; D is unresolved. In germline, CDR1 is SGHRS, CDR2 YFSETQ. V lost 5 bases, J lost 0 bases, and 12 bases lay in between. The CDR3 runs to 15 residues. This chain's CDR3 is CASRRSSDSGNTIYF. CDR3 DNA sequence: TGCGCCAGCAGGCGGAGCTCCGACTCTGGAAACACCATATATTTT.

CDR3 loop: CSYGQNSYEQYF. In nucleotides, the CDR3 is TGCAGCTATGGACAGAACTCCTACGAGCAGTACTTC. The V gene is TRBV29-1, the J gene TRBJ2-7; tentative D call: TRBD1 (6 bases). CDR3 size: 12 residues. From germline, CDR1 is SQVTM and CDR2 ANQGSEA. V was shortened by 8 bases and J by 0 bases, with 11 bases between the two germline ends.

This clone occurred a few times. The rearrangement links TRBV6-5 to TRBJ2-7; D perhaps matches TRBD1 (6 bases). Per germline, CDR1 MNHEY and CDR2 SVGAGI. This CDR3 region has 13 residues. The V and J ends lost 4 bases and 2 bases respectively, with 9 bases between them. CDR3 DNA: TGTGCCAGCAGTTTGACAGGAGCCTACGAGCAGTACTTC. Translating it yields CASSLTGAYEQYF.

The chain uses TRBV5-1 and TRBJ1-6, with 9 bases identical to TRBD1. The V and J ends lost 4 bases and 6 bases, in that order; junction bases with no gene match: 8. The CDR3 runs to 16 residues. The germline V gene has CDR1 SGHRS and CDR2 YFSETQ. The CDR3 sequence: CASSRGLGQGNSPLHF. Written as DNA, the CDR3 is TGCGCCAGCAGCCGCGGGTTGGGACAGGGTAATTCACCCCTCCACTTT.

The DNA for the CDR3 is TGCGCCAGCAGCTTGGCCCAACAAGGGGGCCAAGAGACCCAGTACTTC. Its translation: CASSLAQQGGQETQYF. The chain combines TRBV5-1 with TRBJ2-5; D might be TRBD1 (6 bases). Per germline, CDR1 SGHRS and CDR2 YFSETQ. The CDR3 covers 16 residues. V was cut by 0 bases and J by 1 base, with 13 bases left in between.

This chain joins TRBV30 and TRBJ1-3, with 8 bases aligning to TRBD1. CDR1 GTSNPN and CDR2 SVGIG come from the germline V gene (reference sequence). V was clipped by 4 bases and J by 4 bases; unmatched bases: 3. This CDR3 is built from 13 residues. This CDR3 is CAWMRTGGNTIYF. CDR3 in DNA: TGTGCCTGGATGAGGACAGGGGGAAACACCATATATTTT.

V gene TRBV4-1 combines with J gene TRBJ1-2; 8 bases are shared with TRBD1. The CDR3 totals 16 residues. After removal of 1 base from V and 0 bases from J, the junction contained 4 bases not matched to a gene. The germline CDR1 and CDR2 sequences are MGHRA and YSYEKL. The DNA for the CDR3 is TGCGCCAGCAGCCAAGGACAGGGGATAGCTAACTATGGCTACACCTTC. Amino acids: CASSQGQGIANYGYTF.

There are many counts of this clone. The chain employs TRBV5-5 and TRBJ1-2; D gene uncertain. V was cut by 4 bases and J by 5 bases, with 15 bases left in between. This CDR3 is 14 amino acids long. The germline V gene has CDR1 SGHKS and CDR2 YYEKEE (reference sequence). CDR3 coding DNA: TGTGCCAGCAGCGCCGCGGTCCACTCATATGGCTACACCTTC. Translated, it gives CASSAAVHSYGYTF.

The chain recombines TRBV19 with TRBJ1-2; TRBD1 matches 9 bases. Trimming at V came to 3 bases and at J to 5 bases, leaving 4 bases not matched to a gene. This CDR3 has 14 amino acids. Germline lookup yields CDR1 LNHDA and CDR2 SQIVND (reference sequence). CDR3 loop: CASSINRGLYGYTF. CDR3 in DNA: TGTGCCAGTAGTATCAACAGGGGGCTGTATGGCTACACCTTC.

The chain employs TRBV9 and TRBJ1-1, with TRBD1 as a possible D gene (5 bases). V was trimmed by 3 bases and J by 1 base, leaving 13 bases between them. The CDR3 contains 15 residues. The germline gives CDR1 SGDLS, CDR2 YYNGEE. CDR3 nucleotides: TGTGCCAGCAGCGGGGAAGGGAGGGGGAACACTGAAGCTTTCTTT. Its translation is CASSGEGRGNTEAFF.

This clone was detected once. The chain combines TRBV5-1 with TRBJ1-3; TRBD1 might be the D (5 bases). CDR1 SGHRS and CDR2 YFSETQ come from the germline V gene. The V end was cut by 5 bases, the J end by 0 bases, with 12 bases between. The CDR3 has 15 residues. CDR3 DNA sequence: TGCGCCAGCAGACCCCCAGGGAACTCTGGAAACACCATATATTTT. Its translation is CASRPPGNSGNTIYF.

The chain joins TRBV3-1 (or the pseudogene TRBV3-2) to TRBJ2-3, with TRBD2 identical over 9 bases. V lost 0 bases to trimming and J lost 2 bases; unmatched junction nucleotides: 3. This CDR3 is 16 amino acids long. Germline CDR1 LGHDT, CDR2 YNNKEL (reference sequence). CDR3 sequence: CASSQDLAGNTDTQYF. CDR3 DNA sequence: TGTGCCAGCAGCCAAGATCTAGCGGGGAACACAGATACGCAGTATTTT.

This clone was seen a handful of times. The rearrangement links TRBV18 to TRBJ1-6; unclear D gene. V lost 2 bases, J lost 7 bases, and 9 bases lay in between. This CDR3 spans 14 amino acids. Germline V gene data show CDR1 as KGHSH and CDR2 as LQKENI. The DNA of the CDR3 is TGTGCCAGCTCACCAGGGAGGGCGAATTCACCCCTCCACTTT. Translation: CASSPGRANSPLHF.

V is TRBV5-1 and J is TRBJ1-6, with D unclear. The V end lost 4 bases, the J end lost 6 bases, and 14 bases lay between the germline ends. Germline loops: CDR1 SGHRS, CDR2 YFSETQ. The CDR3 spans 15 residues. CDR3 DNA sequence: TGCGCCAGCAGCGCGGAGGGATTTCGTAATTCACCCCTCCACTTT. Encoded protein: CASSAEGFRNSPLHF.

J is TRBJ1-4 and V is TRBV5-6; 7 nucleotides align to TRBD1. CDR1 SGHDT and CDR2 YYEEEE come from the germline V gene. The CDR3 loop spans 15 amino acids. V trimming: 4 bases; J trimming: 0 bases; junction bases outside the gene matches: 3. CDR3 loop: CASSPGTATNEKLFF. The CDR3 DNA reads TGTGCCAGCAGCCCTGGGACAGCAACTAATGAAAAACTGTTTTTT.

The CDR3 is CASSQGTSSYEQYF. The CDR3 DNA sequence: TGTGCCAGCAGCCAAGGGACTAGCTCCTACGAGCAGTACTTC. V is TRBV3-1 (or the pseudogene TRBV3-2) and J is TRBJ2-7, with TRBD2 matching 7 bases. The CDR3 extends over 14 amino acids. CDR1 and CDR2 (germline): LGHDT, YNNKEL (reference sequence). The V segment lost 1 base and the J segment 0 bases; nucleotides outside the gene matches: 0.

The CDR3 loop is CASSEGQRSYEQYF. The CDR3 region has the DNA TGTGCCAGCAGCGAAGGACAGAGGTCCTACGAGCAGTACTTC. The chain couples TRBV11-1 to TRBJ2-7; TRBD1 is a possible D gene (6 bases). Germline loops: CDR1 SGHAT, CDR2 FQDESV (reference sequence). The CDR3 has 14 residues. V was cut by 5 bases and J by 1 base, with 12 bases left in between.

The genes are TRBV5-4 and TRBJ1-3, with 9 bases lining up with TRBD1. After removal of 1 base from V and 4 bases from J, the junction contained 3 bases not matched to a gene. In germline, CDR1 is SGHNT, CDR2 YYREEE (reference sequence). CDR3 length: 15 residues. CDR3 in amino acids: CASSLTGGKGNTIYF. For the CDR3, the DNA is TGTGCCAGCAGCTTGACAGGGGGCAAAGGAAACACCATATATTTT.

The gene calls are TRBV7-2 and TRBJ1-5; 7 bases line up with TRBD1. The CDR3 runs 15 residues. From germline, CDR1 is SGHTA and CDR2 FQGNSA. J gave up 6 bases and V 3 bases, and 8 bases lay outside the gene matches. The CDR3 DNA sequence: TGTGCCAGCAGCTTGGCCAGGGGGTTGGGTCAGCCCCAGCATTTT. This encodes CASSLARGLGQPQHF. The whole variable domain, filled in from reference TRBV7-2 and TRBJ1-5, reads GAGVSQSPSNKVTEKGKDVELRCDPISGHTALYWYRQSLGQGLEFLIYFQGNSAPDKSGLPSDRFSAERTGGSVSTLTIQRTQQEDSAVYLCASSLARGLGQPQHFGDGTRLSIL.

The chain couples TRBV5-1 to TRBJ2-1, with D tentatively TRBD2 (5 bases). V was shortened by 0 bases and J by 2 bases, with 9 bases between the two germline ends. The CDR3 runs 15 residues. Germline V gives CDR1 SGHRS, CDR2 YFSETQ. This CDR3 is CASSLEGVTYNEQFF. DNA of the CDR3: TGCGCCAGCAGCTTGGAGGGAGTTACCTACAATGAGCAGTTCTTC.